This TCR beta chain was identified in a study of human T cells and chemical hapten exposure. Study details: After 6 days, upper back 0.01% DPC patch tests were scored. From small differences in pooled library volume came most of the variation in per-sample TCR yields. Overall study findings and caveats: Significantly greater numbers of large CDR3 similarity clusters came from expanded TCRs than from controls.

Each cDNA molecule in the library carried unique molecular identifiers. From the RACE reads, TCRdb called clonotypes with MiXCR, one entry per CDR3 protein. The table includes tens of thousands of distinct CDR3 sequences, 6.5% to 10% detected once. Indicated time point: patch test 2, 6 weeks after DPC sensitization. Documented treatment: therapeutic diphenylcyclopropenone sensitization with weekly scalp DPC. V was clipped by 0 bases and J by 10 bases, with 11 bases between them. Germline values: CDR1 SSHAT, CDR2 FNYEAQ (reference sequence). This CDR3 has 13 residues. This clonotype was seen ten or more times. Antigen specificity is unknown.

The TCR was taken from a woman between 45 and 60 years old with alopecia areata. Some clones in this sample may be carry-over from other donors' samples. The sequencing here drew on whole blood, taken in connection with sensitization to the hapten diphenylcyclopropenone (DPC). V and J are TRBV7-7 and TRBJ2-3; the D gene is possibly TRBD2 (7 bases). CDR3 nucleotide sequence: TGTGCCAGCAGCTTAGCGTTAGGGGGGGCGCAGTATTTT. Amino acid sequence: CASSLALGGAQYF.